The rows below give T cell receptor beta chains drawn from one sample of a study of T cell responses to AZD1222 COVID-19 vaccine. Sequencing used immunoSEQ multiplex PCR; TCRdb keeps in-frame clones, though not all of them. The table lists about 120,000 clones, around 90% of them singletons. The sample here was peripheral blood, taken on day 0 of AZD1222 vaccination. The receptors here all came from an adult in good health. The CDR3 runs from the conserved cysteine through the conserved F or W. D genes are given only for firm matches. A row's size may be missing; if present it is once, few, many or a size class.

V,J,size,D,DNA,CDR3
TRBV11-2,TRBJ2-2,-,-,TGTGCCAGCAGCTTATCCGGGGCGCGGACCGGGGAGCTGTTTTTT,CASSLSGARTGELFF
TRBV11-3,TRBJ1-3,once,-,TGTGCCAGCAGCCCCAGGGAATTGACTGGAAACACCATATATTTT,CASSPRELTGNTIYF
TRBV7-8,TRBJ1-6,-,-,TGTGCCAGCAGCTTAGGGCCCTACATGGGGTCACCCCTCCACTTT,CASSLGPYMGSPLHF
TRBV29-1,TRBJ1-2,-,TRBD1,TGCAGCGTAACGGGACAGGGGGCCTGGGGCTACACCTTC,CSVTGQGAWGYTF
TRBV29-1,TRBJ1-1,-,-,TGCAGCGTTGCAGGGCAACGAGGGACTGAAGCTTTCTTT,CSVAGQRGTEAFF
TRBV30,TRBJ2-1,-,-,TGTGCCTGGACCCGAGGGTCGTACAATGAGCAGTTCTTC,CAWTRGSYNEQFF
TRBV19,TRBJ1-5,-,-,TGTGCCAGTAGTATGGTCAGGGGCAATCAGCCCCAGCATTTT,CASSMVRGNQPQHF
TRBV4-1,TRBJ1-1,-,TRBD1,TGCGCCAGCAGCCCCCTTCCCGGGACAGGGAGCACTGAAGCTTTCTTT,CASSPLPGTGSTEAFF
TRBV7-9,TRBJ2-1,-,TRBD2,TGTGCCAGCAGCCCCACTAGCGGGAGGGCCATAAATGAGCAGTTCTTC,CASSPTSGRAINEQFF
TRBV9,TRBJ2-3,-,TRBD2,TGTGCCAGCAGCCTAGGGACTAGCGGGGGGGCCACAGATACGCAGTATTTT,CASSLGTSGGATDTQYF
TRBV18,TRBJ1-4,-,-,TGTGCCAGCTCACCTCGACGGAGGGAAAAACTGTTTTTT,CASSPRRREKLFF
TRBV28,TRBJ1-5,-,-,TGTGCCAGCAGTTTGGACGATAGCAATCAGCCCCAGCATTTT,CASSLDDSNQPQHF
TRBV5-5,TRBJ2-2,-,-,TGTGCCAGCAGCCCCTCGGTCGGCACCGGGGAGCTGTTTTTT,CASSPSVGTGELFF
TRBV30,TRBJ2-7,-,-,TGTGCCTGGAGTATGGGCAGTTCCTACTACGAGCAGTACTTC,CAWSMGSSYYEQYF
TRBV20-1,TRBJ1-2,-,-,TGCAGTGCTAGAGATTTCTATGGCTACACCTTC,CSARDFYGYTF